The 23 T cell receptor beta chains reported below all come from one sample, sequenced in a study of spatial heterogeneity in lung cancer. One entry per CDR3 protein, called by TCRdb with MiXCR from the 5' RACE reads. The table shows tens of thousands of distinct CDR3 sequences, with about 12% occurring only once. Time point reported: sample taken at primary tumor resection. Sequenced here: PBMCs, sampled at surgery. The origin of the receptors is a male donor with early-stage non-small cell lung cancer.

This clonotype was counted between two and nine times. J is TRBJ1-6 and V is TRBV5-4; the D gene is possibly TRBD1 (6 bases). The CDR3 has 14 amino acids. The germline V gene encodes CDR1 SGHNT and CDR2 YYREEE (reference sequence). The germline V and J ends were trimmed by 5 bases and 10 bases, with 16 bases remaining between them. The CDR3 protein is CASSPAGEQSPLHF. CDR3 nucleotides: TGTGCCAGCAGTCCCGCAGGGGAGCAGTCACCCCTCCACTTT.

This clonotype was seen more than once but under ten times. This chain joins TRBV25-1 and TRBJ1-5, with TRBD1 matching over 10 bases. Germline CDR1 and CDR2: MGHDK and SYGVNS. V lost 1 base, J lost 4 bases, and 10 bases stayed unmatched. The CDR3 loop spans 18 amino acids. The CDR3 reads CASSEFPPWTGGNQPQHF. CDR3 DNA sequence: TGTGCCAGCAGTGAATTTCCCCCCTGGACAGGGGGGAATCAGCCCCAGCATTTT.

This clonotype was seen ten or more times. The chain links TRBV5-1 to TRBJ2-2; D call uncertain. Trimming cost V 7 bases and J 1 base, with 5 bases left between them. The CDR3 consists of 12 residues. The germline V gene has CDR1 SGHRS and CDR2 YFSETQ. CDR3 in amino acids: CASSRNTGELFF. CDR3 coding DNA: TGCGCCAGCTCCAGGAACACCGGGGAGCTGTTTTTT. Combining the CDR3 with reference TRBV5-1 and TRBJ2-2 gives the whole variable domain KAGVTQTPRYLIKTRGQQVTLSCSPISGHRSVSWYQQTPGQGLQFLFEYFSETQRNKGNFPGRFSGRQFSNSRSEMNVSTLELGDSALYLCASSRNTGELFFGEGSRLTVL.

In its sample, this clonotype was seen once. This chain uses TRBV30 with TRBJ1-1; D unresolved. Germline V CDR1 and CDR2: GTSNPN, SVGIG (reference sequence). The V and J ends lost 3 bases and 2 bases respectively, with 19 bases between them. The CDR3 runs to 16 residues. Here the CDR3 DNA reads TGTGCCTGGAGCAACCATCGACCGGGTGCTAACACTGAAGCTTTCTTT. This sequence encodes CAWSNHRPGANTEAFF.

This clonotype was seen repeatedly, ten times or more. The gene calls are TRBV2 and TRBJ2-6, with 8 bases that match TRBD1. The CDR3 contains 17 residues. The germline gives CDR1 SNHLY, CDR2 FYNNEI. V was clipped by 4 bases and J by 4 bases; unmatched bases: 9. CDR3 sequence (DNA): TGTGCCAGCAGTGCGTCCAGGGGGCAATCGGGGGCCAACGTCCTGACTTTC. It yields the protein CASSASRGQSGANVLTF.

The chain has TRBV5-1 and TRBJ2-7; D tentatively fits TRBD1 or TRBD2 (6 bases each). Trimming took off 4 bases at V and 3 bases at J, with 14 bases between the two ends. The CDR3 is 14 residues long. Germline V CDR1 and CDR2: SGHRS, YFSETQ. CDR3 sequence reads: CASSLRGQDYEQYF. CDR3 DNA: TGCGCCAGCAGCCTACGGGGGCAGGACTACGAGCAGTACTTC. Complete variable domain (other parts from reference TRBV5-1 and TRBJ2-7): KAGVTQTPRYLIKTRGQQVTLSCSPISGHRSVSWYQQTPGQGLQFLFEYFSETQRNKGNFPGRFSGRQFSNSRSEMNVSTLELGDSALYLCASSLRGQDYEQYFGPGTRLTVT.

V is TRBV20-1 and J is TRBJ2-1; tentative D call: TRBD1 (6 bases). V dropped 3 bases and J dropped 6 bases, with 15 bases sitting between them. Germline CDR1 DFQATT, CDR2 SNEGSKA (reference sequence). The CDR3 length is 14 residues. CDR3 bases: TGCAGTGCTAGGGGCCAGGGGATTATCAATGAGCAGTTCTTC. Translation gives CSARGQGIINEQFF.

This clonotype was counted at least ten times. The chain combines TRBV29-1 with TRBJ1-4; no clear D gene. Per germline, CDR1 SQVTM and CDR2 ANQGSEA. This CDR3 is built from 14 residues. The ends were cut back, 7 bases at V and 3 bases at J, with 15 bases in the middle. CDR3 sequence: CSARPPGANEKLFF. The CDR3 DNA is TGCAGCGCGAGACCGCCCGGGGCTAATGAAAAACTGTTTTTT.

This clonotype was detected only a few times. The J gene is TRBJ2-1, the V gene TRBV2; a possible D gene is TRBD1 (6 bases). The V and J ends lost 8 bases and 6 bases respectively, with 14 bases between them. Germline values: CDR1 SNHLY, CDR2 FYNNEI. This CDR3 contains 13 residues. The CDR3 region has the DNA TGTGCCAGCGAGGGGGTCGACTTCAATGAGCAGTTCTTC. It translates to CASEGVDFNEQFF. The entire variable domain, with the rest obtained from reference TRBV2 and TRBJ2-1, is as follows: EPEVTQTPSHQVTQMGQEVILRCVPISNHLYFYWYRQILGQKVEFLVSFYNNEISEKSEIFDDQFSVERPDGSNFTLKIRSTKLEDSAMYFCASEGVDFNEQFFGPGTRLTVL.

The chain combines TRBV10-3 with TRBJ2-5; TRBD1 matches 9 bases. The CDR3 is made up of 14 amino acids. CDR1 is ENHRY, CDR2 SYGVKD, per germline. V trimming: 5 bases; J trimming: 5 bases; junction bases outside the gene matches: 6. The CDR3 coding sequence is TGTGCCATCAGTTCGGGACAGGGATACGAGACCCAGTACTTC. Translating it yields CAISSGQGYETQYF.

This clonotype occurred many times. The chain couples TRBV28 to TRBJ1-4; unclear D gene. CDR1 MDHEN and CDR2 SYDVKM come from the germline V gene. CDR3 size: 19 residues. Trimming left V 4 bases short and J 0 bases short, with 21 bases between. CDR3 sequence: CASSSIFPVGVSTNEKLFF. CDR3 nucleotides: TGTGCCAGCAGTTCAATCTTCCCTGTCGGGGTCTCAACTAATGAAAAACTGTTTTTT.

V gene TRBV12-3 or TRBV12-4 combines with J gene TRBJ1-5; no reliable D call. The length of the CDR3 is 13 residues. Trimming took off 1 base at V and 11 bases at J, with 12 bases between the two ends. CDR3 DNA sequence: TGTGCCAGCAGTTTAGGCGGACTCGGGGCCCAGCATTTT. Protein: CASSLGGLGAQHF.

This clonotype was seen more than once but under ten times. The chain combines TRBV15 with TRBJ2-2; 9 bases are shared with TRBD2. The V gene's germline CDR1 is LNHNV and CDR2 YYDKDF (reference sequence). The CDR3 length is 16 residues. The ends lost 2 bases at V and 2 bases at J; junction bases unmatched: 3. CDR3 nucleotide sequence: TGTGCCACCAGCAGATTTAGCGGGAGAAACACCGGGGAGCTGTTTTTT. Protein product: CATSRFSGRNTGELFF.

CDR3 nucleotide sequence: TGTGCCAGCAGCTTGCCGCGGGGCGAAGAGACCCAGTACTTC. It codes for CASSLPRGEETQYF. The J gene is TRBJ2-5, the V gene TRBV5-4; tentative D call: TRBD2 (6 bases). Germline assignment: CDR1 SGHNT and CDR2 YYREEE (reference sequence). The ends were cut back, 1 base at V and 3 bases at J, with 10 bases in the middle. The CDR3 extends over 14 amino acids.

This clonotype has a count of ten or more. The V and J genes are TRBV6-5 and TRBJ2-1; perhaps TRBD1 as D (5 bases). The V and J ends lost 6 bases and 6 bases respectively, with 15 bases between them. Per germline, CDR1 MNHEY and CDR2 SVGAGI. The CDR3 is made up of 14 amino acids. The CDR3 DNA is TGTGCCAGCAGGAGACAGACAGCAGGCAATGAGCAGTTCTTC. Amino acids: CASRRQTAGNEQFF.

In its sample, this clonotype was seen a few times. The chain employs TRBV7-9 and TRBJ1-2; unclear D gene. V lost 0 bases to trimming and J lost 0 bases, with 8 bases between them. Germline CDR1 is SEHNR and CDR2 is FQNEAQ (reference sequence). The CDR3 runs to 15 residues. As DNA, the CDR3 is TGTGCCAGCAGCTTAGCGGGTAACCCTAACTATGGCTACACCTTC. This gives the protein CASSLAGNPNYGYTF.

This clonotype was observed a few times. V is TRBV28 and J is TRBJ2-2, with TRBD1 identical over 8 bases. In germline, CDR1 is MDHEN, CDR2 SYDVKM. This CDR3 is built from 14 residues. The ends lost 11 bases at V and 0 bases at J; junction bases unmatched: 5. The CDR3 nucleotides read TGTGCCGGGGGACAGGAGACGAACACCGGGGAGCTGTTTTTT. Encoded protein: CAGGQETNTGELFF.

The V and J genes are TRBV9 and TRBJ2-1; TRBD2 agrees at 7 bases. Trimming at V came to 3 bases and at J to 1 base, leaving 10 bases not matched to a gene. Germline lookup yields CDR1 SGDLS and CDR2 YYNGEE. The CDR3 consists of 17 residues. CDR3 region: CASSAPQGGPSYNEQFF. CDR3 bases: TGTGCCAGCAGCGCCCCTCAGGGAGGGCCTTCCTACAATGAGCAGTTCTTC.

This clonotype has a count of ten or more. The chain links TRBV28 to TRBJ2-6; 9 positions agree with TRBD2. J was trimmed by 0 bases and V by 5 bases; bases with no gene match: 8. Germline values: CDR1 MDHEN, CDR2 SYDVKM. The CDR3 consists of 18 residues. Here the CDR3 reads CASSLSGLADSGANVLTF. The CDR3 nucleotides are TGTGCCAGCAGTCTCTCGGGACTAGCAGACTCTGGGGCCAACGTCCTGACTTTC.

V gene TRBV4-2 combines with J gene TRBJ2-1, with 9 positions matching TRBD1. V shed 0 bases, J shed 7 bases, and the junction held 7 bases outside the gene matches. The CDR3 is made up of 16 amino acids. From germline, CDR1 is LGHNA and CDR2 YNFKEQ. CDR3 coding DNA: TGTGCCAGCAGCCAAGAGCAACAGGGGGCTGGGAATGAGCAGTTCTTC. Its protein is CASSQEQQGAGNEQFF.

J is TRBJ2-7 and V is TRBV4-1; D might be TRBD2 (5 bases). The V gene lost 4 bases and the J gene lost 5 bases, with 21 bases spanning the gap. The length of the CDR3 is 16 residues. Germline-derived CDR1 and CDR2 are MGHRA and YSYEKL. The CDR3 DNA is TGCGCCAGCAGCCTAAGGGTATATGAGGGAAGGGACGAGCAGTACTTC. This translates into CASSLRVYEGRDEQYF.

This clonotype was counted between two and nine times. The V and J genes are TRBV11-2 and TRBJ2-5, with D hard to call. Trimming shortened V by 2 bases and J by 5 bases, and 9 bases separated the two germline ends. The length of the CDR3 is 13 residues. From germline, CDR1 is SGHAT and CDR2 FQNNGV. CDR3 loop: CASSLLGWETQYF. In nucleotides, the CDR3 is TGTGCCAGCAGCTTATTGGGGTGGGAGACCCAGTACTTC.

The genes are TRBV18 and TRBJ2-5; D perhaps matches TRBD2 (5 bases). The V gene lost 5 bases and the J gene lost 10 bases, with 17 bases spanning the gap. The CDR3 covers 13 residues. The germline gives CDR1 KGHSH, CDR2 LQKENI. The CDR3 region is CASSLDRTGDQYF. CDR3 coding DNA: TGTGCCAGCTCATTGGATCGGACCGGGGACCAGTACTTC.